This is a list of T cell receptor beta chains from one sample in a study of T-cell reconstitution after alpha-beta-depleted transplantation in children. TCRdb fed the PCR reads into MiXCR, producing one record per CDR3 protein. The profile covers some 200,000 distinct CDR3 sequences, with 7.5% to 9.5% appearing a single time and 35% taken by the ten largest. This specimen consisted of PBMCs, mostly from graft donor cells, obtained 360 days after TCRalphabeta/CD19-depleted stem cell transplant. The receptors come from a male patient aged 2-9 years who had a stem cell transplant for acute myeloid leukemia, so the T cells may come from the graft donor. Both conserved end residues are part of each CDR3. Each record gives: J gene, clone size, V gene, D gene, CDR3 length, CDR3 DNA, CDR3 protein. D genes are given only for firm matches. Not all rows give a size; the values are once, few, many and, for expanded clones, a class.

J: TRBJ2-5
size: few
V: TRBV7-3
D: TRBD1
length: 15
DNA: TGTGCCAGCAGCTTTCACGGGACAGGGGAAGAGACCCAGTACTTC
CDR3: CASSFHGTGEETQYF

J: TRBJ2-1
size: many
V: TRBV19
D: TRBD2
length: 16
DNA: TGTGCCAGTAGTAGGACTAGCGTTGGCTCCTACAATGAGCAGTTCTTC
CDR3: CASSRTSVGSYNEQFF

J: TRBJ2-1
size: many
V: TRBV20-1
D: .
length: 10
DNA: TGCAGTGCTTGGTCCAATGAGCAGTTCTTC
CDR3: CSAWSNEQFF

J: TRBJ2-1
size: many
V: TRBV20-1
D: TRBD2
length: 14
DNA: TGCAGTGCCTCAAAGCGGGGGGGAGGCTATGAGCAGTTCTTC
CDR3: CSASKRGGGYEQFF

J: TRBJ2-2
size: .
V: TRBV3-1
D: .
length: 15
DNA: TGTGCCAGCAGCCGGAGGAGTTCGAACACCGGGGAGCTGTTTTTT
CDR3: CASSRRSSNTGELFF

J: TRBJ2-2
size: few
V: TRBV12-3/TRBV12-4
D: .
length: 15
DNA: TGTGCCAGCAGTTTCAGGGGACTCAACACCGGGGAGCTGTTTTTT
CDR3: CASSFRGLNTGELFF

J: TRBJ1-4
size: .
V: TRBV20-1
D: TRBD1
length: 15
DNA: TGCAGTGCTAGAGATGAGAGACAGGGTGGTGAAAAACTGTTTTTT
CDR3: CSARDERQGGEKLFF

J: TRBJ1-3
size: few
V: TRBV4-2
D: TRBD1
length: 19
DNA: TGTGCCAGCAGCCAAGAAGGCCGAGGGACAGGGTTTTCTGGAAACACCATATATTTT
CDR3: CASSQEGRGTGFSGNTIYF

J: TRBJ2-2
size: many
V: TRBV5-1
D: TRBD1
length: 15
DNA: TGCGCCAGCAGCCCAAGACAGGGATACACCGGGGAGCTGTTTTTT
CDR3: CASSPRQGYTGELFF

J: TRBJ2-3
size: few
V: TRBV20-1
D: TRBD1
length: 13
DNA: TGCAGTGCTAGCGGGACAGTCACAGATACGCAGTATTTT
CDR3: CSASGTVTDTQYF

J: TRBJ2-2
size: .
V: TRBV3-1
D: TRBD2
length: 17
DNA: TGTGCCTTCTGTCTATATCCGGGACTAGGGATCACCGGGGAGCTGTTTTTT
CDR3: CAFCLYPGLGITGELFF

J: TRBJ1-4
size: few
V: TRBV5-1
D: .
length: 15
DNA: TGCGCCAGCAGCTTGAGCGGGGCCATTAATGAAAAACTGTTTTTT
CDR3: CASSLSGAINEKLFF

J: TRBJ2-1
size: .
V: TRBV20-1
D: TRBD1
length: 13
DNA: TGCAGTTCCGTAGACAGGGTGGCGAATGAGCAGTTCTTC
CDR3: CSSVDRVANEQFF

J: TRBJ2-3
size: many
V: TRBV24-1
D: .
length: 15
DNA: TGTGCCACCAGTGGAACCGGAGTGCCGGGGGAGACGCAGTATTTT
CDR3: CATSGTGVPGETQYF

J: TRBJ2-3
size: .
V: TRBV5-1
D: .
length: 16
DNA: TGCGCCAGCAGCGGTCCAGCGGGCCCGCGCACAGATACGCAGTATTTT
CDR3: CASSGPAGPRTDTQYF

J: TRBJ2-1
size: many
V: TRBV5-1
D: .
length: 11
DNA: TGCGCCAGCACGGAAGGGAATGAGCAGTTCTTC
CDR3: CASTEGNEQFF

J: TRBJ2-2
size: .
V: TRBV12-3/TRBV12-4
D: TRBD1
length: 15
DNA: TGTGCCAGCAGTGTAGGACAGGGGAACACCGGGGAGCTGTTTTTT
CDR3: CASSVGQGNTGELFF

J: TRBJ2-7
size: many
V: TRBV11-1
D: .
length: 14
DNA: TGTGCCAGCAGCTTTCGGGGTGTTAACTACGAGCAGTACTTC
CDR3: CASSFRGVNYEQYF